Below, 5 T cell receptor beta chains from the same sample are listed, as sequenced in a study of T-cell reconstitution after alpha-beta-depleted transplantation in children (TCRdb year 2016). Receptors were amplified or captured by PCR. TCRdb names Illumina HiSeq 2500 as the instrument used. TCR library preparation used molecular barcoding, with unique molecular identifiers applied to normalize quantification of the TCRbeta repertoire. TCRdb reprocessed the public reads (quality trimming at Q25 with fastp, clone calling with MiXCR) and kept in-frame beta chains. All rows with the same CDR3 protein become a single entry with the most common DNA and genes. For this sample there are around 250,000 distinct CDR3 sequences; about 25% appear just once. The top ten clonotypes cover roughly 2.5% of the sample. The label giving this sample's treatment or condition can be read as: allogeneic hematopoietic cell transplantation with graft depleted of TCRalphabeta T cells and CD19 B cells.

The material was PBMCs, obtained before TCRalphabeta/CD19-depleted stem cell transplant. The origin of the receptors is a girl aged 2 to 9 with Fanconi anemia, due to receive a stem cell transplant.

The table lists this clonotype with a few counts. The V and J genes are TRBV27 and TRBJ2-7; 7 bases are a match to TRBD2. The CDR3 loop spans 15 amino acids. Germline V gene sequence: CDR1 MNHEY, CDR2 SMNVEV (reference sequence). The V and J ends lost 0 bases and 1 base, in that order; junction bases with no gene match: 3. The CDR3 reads CASSLSASGSYEQYF. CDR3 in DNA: TGTGCCAGCAGTTTATCGGCTAGCGGATCCTACGAGCAGTACTTC.

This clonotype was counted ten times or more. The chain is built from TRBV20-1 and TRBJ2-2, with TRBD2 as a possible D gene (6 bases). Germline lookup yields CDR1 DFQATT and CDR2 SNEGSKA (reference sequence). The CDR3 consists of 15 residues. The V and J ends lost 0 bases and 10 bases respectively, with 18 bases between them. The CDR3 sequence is CSARDGTSPPVELFF. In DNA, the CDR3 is TGCAGTGCTAGAGATGGGACTTCACCACCAGTGGAGCTGTTTTTT.

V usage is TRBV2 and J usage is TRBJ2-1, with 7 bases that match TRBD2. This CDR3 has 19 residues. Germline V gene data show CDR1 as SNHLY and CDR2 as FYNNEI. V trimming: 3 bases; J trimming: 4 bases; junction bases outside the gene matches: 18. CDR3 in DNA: TGTGCCAGCAGTGACACGGACCTTCTAGCGGCGGCAGCTTACAATGAGCAGTTCTTC. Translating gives CASSDTDLLAAAAYNEQFF.

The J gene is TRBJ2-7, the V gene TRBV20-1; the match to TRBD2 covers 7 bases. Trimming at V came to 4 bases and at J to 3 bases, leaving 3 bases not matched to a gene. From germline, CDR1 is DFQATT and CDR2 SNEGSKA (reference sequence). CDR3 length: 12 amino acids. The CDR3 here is CSATGTNYEQYF. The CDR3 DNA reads TGCAGTGCTACCGGGACTAACTACGAGCAGTACTTC.

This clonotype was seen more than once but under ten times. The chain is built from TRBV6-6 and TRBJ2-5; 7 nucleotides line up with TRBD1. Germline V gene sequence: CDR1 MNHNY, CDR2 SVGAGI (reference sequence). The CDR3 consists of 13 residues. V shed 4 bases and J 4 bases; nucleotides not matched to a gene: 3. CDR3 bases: TGTGCCAGCAGTTCAGACAGGGTAGAGACCCAGTACTTC. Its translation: CASSSDRVETQYF.